This T cell receptor (beta chain) was captured by sequencing in a study of cytomegalovirus exposure and HLA in healthy donors. The study's findings and limits: Clonal expansion was found to be greater in HLA-associated TCR beta chains than in equally common others in a later analysis.

Unrecorded immune exposures were likely, despite nominal health at sampling. Points on this clone: Its antigen is unidentified.

Primers: 60 Vbeta forward and 13 Jbeta reverse. Produced via immunoSEQ multiplex PCR; TCRdb's table is partial and in-frame only. The sample includes 50,000 to 55,000 clones. The CDR3 length is 15 residues. Germline V lookup: CDR1 SGDLS, CDR2 YYNGEE. The V end was cut by 6 bases, the J end by 0 bases, with 12 bases between. This TCR was sampled from a woman in her sixties in good health and CMV-seropositive. This rearrangement joins TRBV9 to TRBJ2-2; maybe TRBD1 (6 bases). The sequenced material came from PBMCs. The DNA of the CDR3 is TGTGCCAGCACACGGACAGAAACGAACACCGGGGAGCTGTTTTTT. Protein product: CASTRTETNTGELFF.